These 13 T cell receptor beta chains were all obtained from the same sample, sequenced in a study of blood T cells in healthy people across ages (dated by TCRdb to between 2014 and 2017). To prepare the library, 5' RACE was applied. The sequencer listed for this sample is Illumina HiSeq 2500. The second PCR ran for roughly 7 to 11 cycles and used a J-beta primer mix along with a sample-barcoded 5' primer. The raw public data were reprocessed by TCRdb itself: fastp quality trimming at Q25, MiXCR clonotype calling, in-frame beta chains only. Each record represents a unique CDR3 protein, reported with the most common genes and DNA among its rows. This sample lists over a million distinct CDR3 sequences; approximately 43% were detected once. About 4% of the sample rests with the top ten. The sample taken for sequencing was blood. These receptors all stem from a woman aged 18-29 years in good health.

This clonotype was detected only a few times. The rearrangement links TRBV6-2 or TRBV6-3 to TRBJ1-1, with TRBD1 matching over 7 bases. In germline, CDR1 is MNHEY, CDR2 SVGEGT. The ends lost 6 bases at V and 5 bases at J; junction bases unmatched: 3. The CDR3 covers 12 residues. DNA for the CDR3: TGTGCCAGCAGAGACAGGGTTACTGAAGCTTTCTTT. This translates into CASRDRVTEAFF.

The rearrangement joins TRBV7-2 to TRBJ2-1; TRBD1 might be the D (5 bases). Germline-derived CDR1 and CDR2 are SGHTA and FQGNSA. CDR3 length equals 14 residues. V was cut by 5 bases and J by 13 bases, with 21 bases left in between. CDR3: CASSDGQPQDLQFF. Written as DNA, the CDR3 is TGTGCCAGCAGCGATGGGCAACCACAGGACCTTCAGTTCTTC.

There are a few counts of this clonotype. The V and J genes are TRBV27 and TRBJ2-7; tentatively, D is TRBD2 (5 bases). The CDR3 covers 13 residues. Germline V CDR1 and CDR2: MNHEY, SMNVEV (reference sequence). V lost 5 bases to trimming and J lost 1 base, with 9 bases between them. In nucleotides, the CDR3 is TGTGCCAGCAGTGCCGGGATGTCCTACGAGCAGTACTTC. Its protein product is CASSAGMSYEQYF.

This clonotype was counted once. The chain combines TRBV7-2 with TRBJ2-3; D may be TRBD2 (5 bases). This CDR3 has 13 residues. Germline CDR1 reads SGHTA; CDR2 reads FQGNSA. Trimming pared 4 bases from V and 5 bases from J, leaving 10 bases between. This CDR3 reads CASSSPGIDTQYF. As DNA, the CDR3 is TGTGCCAGCAGCTCCCCGGGAATAGATACGCAGTATTTT. The entire variable domain, with the rest obtained from reference TRBV7-2 and TRBJ2-3, is as follows: GAGVSQSPSNKVTEKGKDVELRCDPISGHTALYWYRQSLGQGLEFLIYFQGNSAPDKSGLPSDRFSAERTGGSVSTLTIQRTQQEDSAVYLCASSSPGIDTQYFGPGTRLTVL.

The V gene is TRBV6-5, the J gene TRBJ1-5; D gene unclear. This CDR3 comprises 15 residues. Germline assignment: CDR1 MNHEY and CDR2 SVGAGI. V was trimmed by 2 bases and J by 0 bases, leaving 8 bases between them. Here the CDR3 reads CASSYNLDSNQPQHF. Here the CDR3 DNA reads TGTGCCAGCAGTTACAACCTGGATAGCAATCAGCCCCAGCATTTT.

The chain recombines TRBV20-1 with TRBJ2-3; 9 nucleotides match TRBD1. CDR3 length: 18 amino acids. V was pared by 2 bases and J by 4 bases, with 16 bases of the junction left unmatched. Per the germline V gene, CDR1 is DFQATT and CDR2 is SNEGSKA (reference sequence). DNA of the CDR3: TGCAGTGCTAGACACGGACAGGGGTTCCTTAGTGCTGCAGATACGCAGTATTTT. Encoded protein: CSARHGQGFLSAADTQYF.

The chain couples TRBV7-2 to TRBJ2-7, with D possibly being TRBD2 (6 bases). CDR1 and CDR2 from the germline V gene are SGHTA and FQGNSA. This CDR3 comprises 14 residues. The V end lost 7 bases, the J end lost 2 bases, and 15 bases lay between the germline ends. CDR3 in amino acids: CASTSAGSPYEQYF. As DNA, the CDR3 is TGTGCCAGCACCTCAGCCGGGAGCCCCTACGAGCAGTACTTC.

This clonotype showed up just once. The chain couples TRBV9 to TRBJ2-7, with 7 bases lining up with TRBD1. The trim removed 4 bases at V and 5 bases at J, leaving 9 bases unmatched. CDR1 is SGDLS and CDR2 is YYNGEE in the germline V gene. The length of the CDR3 is 14 residues. The DNA of the CDR3 is TGTGCCAGCAGCAGACGGACAGGCTCTCACGAGCAGTACTTC. Protein: CASSRRTGSHEQYF.

This chain connects TRBV5-4 to TRBJ2-5; D is possibly TRBD2 (6 bases). From germline, CDR1 is SGHNT and CDR2 YYREEE (reference sequence). This CDR3 contains 15 residues. Trimming removed 0 bases from V and 11 bases from J, with 20 bases in between. Here the CDR3 DNA reads TGTGCCAGCAGCTTGGAGACAAGGAGGGCCAATGGGCAGTACTTC. It specifies CASSLETRRANGQYF.

This clonotype showed up just a few times. V usage is TRBV30 and J usage is TRBJ2-3; the D gene is possibly TRBD2 (6 bases). Germline CDR1 is GTSNPN and CDR2 is SVGIG (reference sequence). The CDR3 runs 15 residues. V was clipped by 0 bases and J by 5 bases, with 15 bases between them. CDR3 sequence reads: CAWSVGGIRGDTQYF. The CDR3 nucleotides are TGTGCCTGGAGTGTAGGCGGGATCCGTGGAGATACGCAGTATTTT.

This chain links TRBV20-1 with TRBJ2-1; the D gene is possibly TRBD2 (5 bases). The CDR3 sequence is 14 residues long. Germline loops: CDR1 DFQATT, CDR2 SNEGSKA (reference sequence). V was trimmed by 8 bases and J by 4 bases, leaving 18 bases between them. CDR3: CSWSETKRYNEQFF. CDR3 DNA sequence: TGCAGTTGGTCCGAGACTAAGCGGTACAATGAGCAGTTCTTC.

The table lists this clonotype with a few counts. CDR3 nucleotides: TGCGCCAGCACCCAGGACCTAGCCAAAAACATTCAGTACTTC. Translating it yields CASTQDLAKNIQYF. The rearrangement links TRBV23-1 to TRBJ2-4; D unclear. TRBV23-1 is an ORF, and what it does is uncertain. The CDR3 is 14 amino acids. V was trimmed by 7 bases and J by 0 bases, leaving 10 bases between them.

This clonotype was seen a handful of times. The chain couples TRBV29-1 to TRBJ1-1, with a possible D match to TRBD1 (6 bases). The CDR3 is 15 amino acids. Germline-derived CDR1 and CDR2 are SQVTM and ANQGSEA. Trimming removed 4 bases from V and 0 bases from J, with 15 bases in between. CDR3 nucleotides: TGCAGCGTTGGAATGCGACAGGCCATGAACACTGAAGCTTTCTTT. Translated: CSVGMRQAMNTEAFF.